One sample yielded the 28 T cell receptor beta chains listed below, sequenced in a study of blood T cell repertoires in COVID-19. Clones were read by immunoSEQ multiplex PCR, and TCRdb kept only the in-frame ones, dropping some. The data hold some 300,000 clones, with 87% observed a single time. Sequences were obtained from peripheral blood. These receptors were collected from a man aged 18 to 30 with active or convalescent COVID-19.

The rearrangement joins TRBV12-3 or TRBV12-4 to TRBJ1-2; perhaps TRBD1 as D (6 bases). V was trimmed by 7 bases and J by 8 bases, leaving 17 bases between them. The CDR3 has 13 residues. This CDR3 is CASTGVTLKGYTF. The CDR3 DNA reads as TGTGCCAGCACAGGGGTCACCCTCAAAGGCTACACCTTC.

The chain joins TRBV9 to TRBJ1-1; D not certain. This CDR3 region has 15 residues. Trimming stripped 0 bases from V and 1 base from J, with 10 bases between. Germline lookup yields CDR1 SGDLS and CDR2 YYNGEE. CDR3 in DNA: TGTGCCAGCAGCGTAGTAGCGGGTTCGAACACTGAAGCTTTCTTT. Translating gives CASSVVAGSNTEAFF.

V and J are TRBV5-1 and TRBJ2-3, with D possibly matching TRBD2 (6 bases). The CDR3 runs to 14 residues. The ends were cut back, 4 bases at V and 0 bases at J, with 9 bases in the middle. Germline V lookup: CDR1 SGHRS, CDR2 YFSETQ. The CDR3 is CASSHGRSTDTQYF. CDR3 coding DNA: TGCGCCAGCAGCCATGGGAGGAGCACAGATACGCAGTATTTT.

This rearrangement joins TRBV19 to TRBJ1-5, with 7 bases matching TRBD1. After removal of 3 bases from V and 4 bases from J, the junction contained 6 bases not matched to a gene. Germline CDR1 is LNHDA and CDR2 is SQIVND (reference sequence). CDR3 length equals 15 residues. CDR3 loop: CASSIEGALNQPQHF. The DNA for the CDR3 is TGTGCCAGTAGTATCGAGGGGGCTCTGAATCAGCCCCAGCATTTT.

A few counts support this clone. The chain links TRBV18 to TRBJ1-4; weak D call: TRBD1 (6 bases). V was trimmed by 5 bases and J by 8 bases, leaving 12 bases between them. Germline V gene lookup returns CDR1 KGHSH and CDR2 LQKENI. The length of the CDR3 is 13 residues. The CDR3 sequence: CASSGNRAEKLFF. The CDR3 DNA is TGTGCCAGCTCAGGAAACAGGGCAGAAAAACTGTTTTTT.

This sequence joins TRBV3-1 (or the pseudogene TRBV3-2) and TRBJ2-5, with 7 bases lining up with TRBD2. Trimming cost V 6 bases and J 5 bases; bases outside gene matches: 18. Germline CDR1 reads LGHDT; CDR2 reads YNNKEL (reference sequence). The CDR3 is 17 amino acids. In nucleotides, the CDR3 is TGTGCCAGCAGGCGCCAGAGAATAGCGGGTCCTGGTGAGACCCAGTACTTC. This sequence encodes CASRRQRIAGPGETQYF.

The gene calls are TRBV7-9 and TRBJ2-3; TRBD1 is a possible D gene (6 bases). The CDR3 sequence is 17 residues long. Trimming removed 0 bases at V and 2 bases at J, with 15 bases between. The germline V gene encodes CDR1 SEHNR and CDR2 FQNEAQ (reference sequence). The CDR3 nucleotides read TGTGCCAGCAGCTTAGCCCAGGGGCCCTCTCTCACAGATACGCAGTATTTT. Protein product: CASSLAQGPSLTDTQYF.

The CDR3 sequence is CASKDRARTEAFF. The CDR3 DNA follows: TGTGCCAGCAAAGACAGGGCGAGAACTGAAGCTTTCTTT. The rearrangement links TRBV27 to TRBJ1-1, with TRBD1 identical over 7 bases. This CDR3 spans 13 amino acids. V was pared by 7 bases and J by 5 bases, with 7 bases of the junction left unmatched. Germline lookup yields CDR1 MNHEY and CDR2 SMNVEV (reference sequence).

The chain uses TRBV28 and TRBJ2-7, with 11 bases lining up with TRBD2. Looked up from germline, CDR1 is MDHEN and CDR2 is SYDVKM. The CDR3 is 19 residues long. Trimming at V came to 1 base and at J to 0 bases, leaving 11 bases not matched to a gene. CDR3 sequence (DNA): TGTGCCAGCAGTTTATTACCGGGACTAGCGGAACCTAGCTCCTACGAGCAGTACTTC. This codes for CASSLLPGLAEPSSYEQYF.

J is TRBJ1-1 and V is TRBV28; possible D gene TRBD1, 6 bases. The CDR3 runs 15 residues. V lost 7 bases and J lost 1, with 16 bases in between. Germline loops: CDR1 MDHEN, CDR2 SYDVKM. The CDR3 is CASTALDRRNTEAFF. In DNA, the CDR3 is TGTGCCAGCACCGCACTCGACAGGAGGAACACTGAAGCTTTCTTT.

The chain links TRBV5-4 to TRBJ2-1; TRBD2 matches at 11 bases. Germline lookup yields CDR1 SGHNT and CDR2 YYREEE (reference sequence). The CDR3 extends over 17 amino acids. J gave up 0 bases and V 2 bases, and 4 bases lay outside the gene matches. The CDR3 DNA is TGTGCCAGCAGCTTTCTAGCGGGAGGCAGCTCCTACAATGAGCAGTTCTTC. Protein sequence: CASSFLAGGSSYNEQFF.

V usage is TRBV11-1 and J usage is TRBJ1-2; 8 nucleotides line up with TRBD1. The length of the CDR3 is 14 residues. V shed 0 bases, J shed 8 bases, and the junction held 5 bases outside the gene matches. Germline V gives CDR1 SGHAT, CDR2 FQDESV (reference sequence). The CDR3 DNA is TGTGCCAGCAGCTTAGCAGGGACAGGAGGGGGCTACACCTTC. This codes for CASSLAGTGGGYTF.

The rearrangement links TRBV14 to TRBJ2-7; D is uncertain. Trimming removed 0 bases from V and 1 base from J, with 7 bases in between. CDR3 length: 14 amino acids. Germline CDR1 is SGHDN and CDR2 is FVKESK. CDR3 sequence reads: CASSQDWLSYEQYF. CDR3 bases: TGTGCCAGCAGCCAAGATTGGCTTTCCTACGAGCAGTACTTC.

This sequence joins TRBV24-1 and TRBJ1-1, with TRBD1 identical over 8 bases. With 3 bases clipped from V and 7 bases from J, the junction kept 6 bases outside the gene matches. The CDR3 contains 14 residues. In germline, CDR1 is KGHDR, CDR2 SFDVKD. This CDR3 is CATSDRTGKNEAFF. As DNA, the CDR3 is TGTGCCACCAGTGATCGGACAGGGAAGAATGAAGCTTTCTTT.

This chain links TRBV29-1 with TRBJ2-1; 9 positions match TRBD1. Trimming cost V 4 bases and J 9 bases; bases outside gene matches: 22. Germline V lookup: CDR1 SQVTM, CDR2 ANQGSEA. The CDR3 extends over 18 amino acids. The CDR3 bases are TGCAGCGTTGGGGGACAGGGTAGAGTCGGGATTGGAGCGGGTGAGCAGTTCTTC. This gives the protein CSVGGQGRVGIGAGEQFF.

This rearrangement joins TRBV7-3 to TRBJ2-7; TRBD1 agrees at 7 bases. The germline V gene has CDR1 SGHTA and CDR2 FQGTGA. The CDR3 length is 13 residues. J lost 7 bases, V lost 5 bases, and 8 bases had no gene match. This CDR3 is CASSLDRAREQYF. CDR3 coding DNA: TGTGCCAGCAGCCTAGACAGGGCTCGGGAGCAGTACTTC.

The chain joins TRBV7-9 to TRBJ2-7; perhaps TRBD1 as D (6 bases). Trimming left V 3 bases short and J 6 bases short, with 15 bases between. Looked up from germline, CDR1 is SEHNR and CDR2 is FQNEAQ (reference sequence). The CDR3 has 14 residues. CDR3 region: CASSFRGGVGEQYF. DNA for the CDR3: TGTGCCAGCAGCTTCAGGGGCGGTGTAGGCGAGCAGTACTTC.

This chain joins TRBV29-1 and TRBJ1-1; possibly TRBD1 for D (5 bases). Deletions cut 6 bases from V and 1 base from J, with 12 bases between. Germline assignment: CDR1 SQVTM and CDR2 ANQGSEA. There are 13 residues in the CDR3. For the CDR3, the DNA is TGCAGCGTCGGACGACAGCAGAACACTGAAGCTTTCTTT. Its translation is CSVGRQQNTEAFF.

The chain is built from TRBV21-1 and TRBJ2-3; whether TRBD1, the table's D call, matches the DNA was not checked. TRBV21-1 is designated a pseudogene. This CDR3 spans 15 amino acids. Written as DNA, the CDR3 is TGTGCCAGCAGCATGAACAGGGGGCGGACAGATACGCAGTATTTT. This gives the protein CASSMNRGRTDTQYF.

V and J are TRBV9 and TRBJ2-7, with 8 bases identical to TRBD1. CDR1 is SGDLS and CDR2 is YYNGEE in the germline V gene. This CDR3 spans 14 amino acids. The J segment lost 2 bases and the V segment lost 4 bases, leaving 5 bases of the junction unmatched. The CDR3 DNA reads as TGTGCCAGCAGCCCACGGACAGGGCCCTACGAGCAGTACTTC. This sequence encodes CASSPRTGPYEQYF.

The gene calls are TRBV28 and TRBJ2-7; 12 bases map to TRBD1. Losses at the gene ends were 5 bases for V and 4 bases for J; bases not matched to a gene: 6. CDR3 size: 15 residues. Germline V gives CDR1 MDHEN, CDR2 SYDVKM. The CDR3 DNA is TGTGCCAGCAGTCCCTGGGACAGGGGGCTTTACGAGCAGTACTTC. This sequence encodes CASSPWDRGLYEQYF.

This clone came up once. J is TRBJ1-2 and V is TRBV5-3; D gene unclear. TRBV5-3 is placed among ORFs of uncertain function. CDR3 size: 15 residues. V lost 0 bases to trimming and J lost 4 bases, with 13 bases between them. The CDR3 sequence is CARSLAFEEGYGYTF. As DNA, the CDR3 is TGTGCCAGAAGCTTGGCCTTTGAGGAGGGCTATGGCTACACCTTC.

CDR3 DNA sequence: TGCGCCAGTGGACAGGGGACCCTTTCGACGCACGAGCAGTACTTC. The encoded protein is CASGQGTLSTHEQYF. The chain recombines TRBV5-1 with TRBJ2-7; 9 nucleotides match TRBD1. The CDR3 spans 15 residues. Germline CDR1 and CDR2: SGHRS and YFSETQ. The J segment lost 5 bases and the V segment lost 8 bases, leaving 14 bases of the junction unmatched.

The J gene is TRBJ2-7, the V gene TRBV4-3, with TRBD2 matching over 8 bases. The CDR3 consists of 15 residues. The V gene end was trimmed by 4 bases and the J gene end by 0 bases; junction bases not matched to a gene: 5. Germline V gene sequence: CDR1 LGHNA, CDR2 YSLEER. CDR3 sequence: CASSRWAGGSYEQYF. The CDR3 DNA follows: TGCGCCAGCAGCCGATGGGCGGGGGGCTCCTACGAGCAGTACTTC.

CDR3 sequence reads: CASSQGGSTEQFF. In nucleotides, the CDR3 is TGTGCCAGCAGCCAGGGCGGGAGCACTGAGCAGTTCTTC. This sequence joins TRBV3-1 (or the pseudogene TRBV3-2) and TRBJ2-1, with TRBD2 matching over 7 bases. Germline V gene lookup returns CDR1 LGHDT and CDR2 YNNKEL (reference sequence). The ends lost 3 bases at V and 9 bases at J; junction bases unmatched: 5. The CDR3 extends over 13 amino acids.

The chain has TRBV19 and TRBJ1-6; D unresolved. This CDR3 has 16 residues. V shed 5 bases and J shed 12 bases, with 23 bases lying between them. The germline CDR1 and CDR2 sequences are LNHDA and SQIVND (reference sequence). CDR3 in amino acids: CASSGRREDLVGPLHF. CDR3 coding DNA: TGTGCCAGTAGTGGACGGCGGGAGGACTTGGTTGGACCCCTCCACTTT.

J is TRBJ2-1 and V is TRBV27; 8 nucleotides line up with TRBD1. Germline-derived CDR1 and CDR2 are MNHEY and SMNVEV (reference sequence). With V trimmed by 6 bases and J by 2 bases, 9 bases remained unmatched. This CDR3 spans 16 amino acids. For the CDR3, the DNA is TGTGCCAGCAGCGGATACAGGGGGGAAGCCTACAATGAGCAGTTCTTC. It specifies CASSGYRGEAYNEQFF.

V and J are TRBV4-1 and TRBJ2-2; 8 nucleotides line up with TRBD2. Trimming removed 4 bases from V and 8 bases from J; junction bases left unmatched: 9. This CDR3 is 15 amino acids long. Germline lookup yields CDR1 MGHRA and CDR2 YSYEKL. CDR3 in amino acids: CASSLDGGAIGELFF. The CDR3, as DNA: TGCGCCAGCAGCCTGGACGGGGGGGCTATTGGGGAGCTGTTTTTT.